Below, 27 T cell receptor beta chains from the same sample are listed, as sequenced in a study of Tregs in tolerant kidney transplant recipients. The assay was immunoSEQ multiplex PCR, and TCRdb's table has in-frame clones only and misses some. This sample's clone table lists tens of thousands of clones. This specimen consisted of CD4+ T cells from blood, obtained before the transplant. These receptors were collected from a human donor who received a combined kidney and bone marrow transplant.

About this clone: The CDR3 end is not reached by the read, which stops 3 residues before it; the germline J gene fills it in. The chain links TRBV6-1 to TRBJ1-5; D is possibly TRBD1 (5 bases). CDR1 is MNHNS, CDR2 SASEGT, per germline. V was shortened by 3 bases and J by 6 bases, with 12 bases between the two germline ends. This CDR3 spans 14 amino acids. The CDR3 sequence: CASSDLGVGQPQHF. The sequenced part of the CDR3 DNA is TGTGCCAGCAGTGATCTAGGGGTGGGTCAGCCC.

Concerning this clone itself: The read ends 3 residues before the CDR3 terminus; that terminus is restored from the germline J gene. The chain carries TRBV7-2 and TRBJ1-4; possibly TRBD1 for D (6 bases). V shed 2 bases and J shed 5 bases, with 9 bases lying between them. The CDR3 covers 14 residues. Germline CDR1 is SGHTA and CDR2 is FQGNSA. The CDR3 is CASSLWQGNEKLFF. The sequenced CDR3 bases are TGTGCCAGCAGCTTATGGCAGGGGAATGAAAAA.

With regard to this clone: The read terminates 3 residues before the CDR3 end, so the remaining end is supplied by the germline J gene. V usage is TRBV19 and J usage is TRBJ1-3, with D tentatively TRBD1 (5 bases). Germline CDR1 LNHDA, CDR2 SQIVND (reference sequence). The CDR3 length is 15 residues. Trimming left V 3 bases short and J 2 bases short, with 11 bases between. Incomplete CDR3 DNA: TGTGCCAGTAGTATTCTCGGGACTACTGGAAACACC. Encoded protein: CASSILGTTGNT. The CDR3 in full is CASSILGTTGNTIYF.

Concerning this clone: The CDR3 extends 3 residues past the end of the read, so its final part is completed from the germline J gene. The rearrangement links TRBV5-6 to TRBJ2-2; possibly TRBD1 for D (6 bases). The V and J ends lost 0 bases and 5 bases respectively, with 8 bases between them. Germline-derived CDR1 and CDR2 are SGHDT and YYEEEE. This CDR3 has 14 amino acids. CDR3 region: CASSLGQGTGELFF. CDR3 bases read: TGTGCCAGCAGCTTGGGGCAGGGGACCGGGGAG.

About this clone itself: The read halts 3 residues ahead of the CDR3 end, with the missing end drawn from the germline J gene. The gene calls are TRBV6-2 or TRBV6-3 and TRBJ2-7; no firm D call. This CDR3 contains 15 residues. With 0 bases removed from V and 2 bases from J, the gap between germline ends came to 11 bases. The germline V gene encodes CDR1 MNHEY and CDR2 SVGEGT. CDR3 sequence: CASSYSASRPYEQYF. CDR3 DNA, as far as it was read: TGTGCCAGCAGTTACTCGGCTAGTCGGCCCTACGAG.

On this clone itself: The read is 3 residues too short to cover the CDR3 end, so that end is filled in from the germline J gene. V gene TRBV7-2 combines with J gene TRBJ1-2; 9 nucleotides line up with TRBD1. In germline, CDR1 is SGHTA, CDR2 FQGNSA. The ends lost 5 bases at V and 4 bases at J; junction bases unmatched: 8. The CDR3 covers 15 residues. Partial CDR3 DNA: TGTGCCAGCAGCCCCCGGACAGGGGAGTCCTATGGC. Protein: CASSPRTGESYG. The whole CDR3 is CASSPRTGESYGYTF.

About this clone itself: The read ends 3 residues before the CDR3 terminus; that terminus is restored from the germline J gene. The chain recombines TRBV5-1 with TRBJ2-3; TRBD1 matches 7 bases. Per germline, CDR1 SGHRS and CDR2 YFSETQ. The CDR3 is 16 amino acids. Germline trimming cut 4 bases from V and 2 bases from J; bases unmatched to any gene: 10. CDR3 bases read: TGCGCCAGCAGCAAACTAACAGGGGCCTACACAGATACG. It encodes CASSKLTGAYTDT. The entire CDR3 reads CASSKLTGAYTDTQYF.

CDR3 DNA, as far as it was read: TGTGCCAGTAGTATGACAGGGGGCATCACCGGGGAG. As protein: CASSMTGGITGE. The entire CDR3 is CASSMTGGITGELFF. The genes are TRBV19 and TRBJ2-2; the match to TRBD1 covers 10 bases. The CDR3 end falls 3 residues outside the read, so it is completed with the germline J gene. Losses at the gene ends were 3 bases for V and 4 bases for J; bases not matched to a gene: 2. Germline CDR1 is LNHDA and CDR2 is SQIVND (reference sequence). CDR3 length equals 15 residues.

As concerns this clone: The read ends 3 residues shy of where the CDR3 ends; the end is completed using the germline J gene. The chain links TRBV19 to TRBJ2-3, with 10 bases aligning to TRBD2. Germline V gene lookup returns CDR1 LNHDA and CDR2 SQIVND (reference sequence). The V gene end was trimmed by 3 bases and the J gene end by 6 bases; junction bases not matched to a gene: 3. This CDR3 is 14 amino acids long. CDR3 sequence reads: CASSIPSGSDTQYF. The CDR3 DNA, read in part, is TGTGCCAGTAGTATCCCTAGCGGGAGTGATACG. The full variable domain, completed using reference TRBV19 and TRBJ2-3, is DGGITQSPKYLFRKEGQNVTLSCEQNLNHDAMYWYRQDPGQGLRLIYYSQIVNDFQKGDIAEGYSVSREKKESFPLTVTSAQKNPTAFYLCASSIPSGSDTQYFGPGTRLTVL.

Notes on this clone: The sequence runs out 3 residues before the end of the CDR3; the remainder is reconstructed from the germline J gene. The V and J genes are TRBV14 and TRBJ2-3, with 14 bases identical to TRBD2. The germline gives CDR1 SGHDN, CDR2 FVKESK. The V segment lost 0 bases and the J segment 1 base; nucleotides outside the gene matches: 9. The CDR3 loop spans 20 amino acids. The chain's CDR3 is CASSQDPWTSGRLRTDTQYF. The CDR3 bases that were read are TGTGCCAGCAGCCAAGATCCATGGACTAGCGGGAGGCTACGCACAGATACG.

About this clone itself: The read ends 3 residues before the CDR3 terminus; that terminus is restored from the germline J gene. The chain employs TRBV29-1 and TRBJ1-3; D gene uncertain. The CDR3 extends over 15 amino acids. The V and J ends lost 6 bases and 0 bases respectively, with 15 bases between them. CDR1 SQVTM and CDR2 ANQGSEA come from the germline V gene. The CDR3 loop is CSVSPDNLSGNTIYF. CDR3 bases read: TGCAGCGTATCCCCCGACAACCTCTCTGGAAACACC. The variable domain in full, completed from reference TRBV29-1 and TRBJ1-3, reads SAVISQKPSRDICQRGTSLTIQCQVDSQVTMMFWYRQQPGQSLTLIATANQGSEATYESGFVIDKFPISRPNLTFSTLTVSNMSPEDSSIYLCSVSPDNLSGNTIYFGEGSWLTVV.

Concerning this clone: Sequencing ends 3 residues short of the CDR3 end; the germline J gene provides the rest. The chain couples TRBV2 to TRBJ2-3, with 9 bases fitting TRBD2. CDR3 length: 15 amino acids. The ends lost 6 bases at V and 1 base at J; junction bases unmatched: 5. Per the germline V gene, CDR1 is SNHLY and CDR2 is FYNNEI. The chain's CDR3 is CASRTSGKGTDTQYF. The CDR3 DNA, read in part, is TGTGCCAGCAGGACTAGCGGCAAGGGCACAGATACG.

In the case of this clone: The CDR3 end lies 3 residues beyond the end of the read and is filled in from the germline J gene. V gene TRBV30 combines with J gene TRBJ1-2; 7 bases map to TRBD1. The V and J ends lost 2 bases and 7 bases, in that order; junction bases with no gene match: 13. Germline CDR1 GTSNPN, CDR2 SVGIG (reference sequence). The CDR3 runs to 15 residues. CDR3 DNA (partial): TGTGCCTGGAGTCTTCGGCAGGGGGGTGTCAGTGGC. Amino acids: CAWSLRQGGVSG. The entire CDR3 sequence reads CAWSLRQGGVSGYTF.

Concerning this clone: The read comes to an end 3 residues before the CDR3 does, leaving the germline J gene to fill in the end. The chain employs TRBV20-1 and TRBJ2-3; D perhaps matches TRBD2 (6 bases). Per the germline V gene, CDR1 is DFQATT and CDR2 is SNEGSKA (reference sequence). Trimming removed 2 bases from V and 3 bases from J, with 12 bases in between. CDR3 length: 14 residues. CDR3 loop: CSARLGGITDTQYF. The sequenced CDR3 bases are TGCAGTGCTAGACTGGGCGGGATTACAGATACG.

With respect to this clone: The CDR3 end is not reached by the read, which stops 3 residues before it; the germline J gene fills it in. The rearrangement links TRBV6-1 to TRBJ2-5, with TRBD1 identical over 7 bases. V lost 1 base and J lost 3; bases outside the gene matches: 2. Germline CDR1 is MNHNS and CDR2 is SASEGT. The CDR3 spans 14 residues. CDR3: CASSEVDREETQYF. The part of the CDR3 DNA that was read is TGTGCCAGCAGTGAAGTCGACAGGGAAGAGACC.

Notes on this clone: The CDR3 extends 3 residues past the end of the read, so its final part is completed from the germline J gene. V and J are TRBV18 and TRBJ1-2; D uncertain. From germline, CDR1 is KGHSH and CDR2 LQKENI. The CDR3 consists of 14 residues. The V end lost 6 bases, the J end lost 3 bases, and 14 bases lay between the germline ends. This CDR3 reads CASSPFGEDYGYTF. The covered CDR3 bases are TGTGCCAGCTCTCCTTTCGGGGAAGACTATGGC.

About this clone: Read coverage stops 3 residues before the CDR3 terminus; the germline J gene supplies the remainder. The chain has TRBV18 and TRBJ1-4, with a tentative D call TRBD1 (6 bases). V lost 3 bases, J lost 7 bases, and 9 bases lay in between. Germline CDR1 reads KGHSH; CDR2 reads LQKENI. This CDR3 spans 13 amino acids. Here the CDR3 reads CASSPGTSEKLFF. The CDR3 bases that were read are TGTGCCAGCTCACCCGGGACAAGTGAAAAA.

Remarks on this clone: The read ends 3 residues early relative to the CDR3; the germline J gene fills the gap. V is TRBV19 and J is TRBJ2-5; TRBD2 aligns across 10 bases. J was trimmed by 5 bases and V by 5 bases; bases with no gene match: 5. Germline V gives CDR1 LNHDA, CDR2 SQIVND (reference sequence). The CDR3 has 14 amino acids. The CDR3 bases that were read are TGTGCCAGTAGTGCTAGCGGGGGTGGGGAGACC. Translation: CASSASGGGET. The full CDR3 reads CASSASGGGETQYF.

With regard to this clone: The read stops 3 residues short of the end of the CDR3; the missing end is completed from the germline J gene. This rearrangement joins TRBV20-1 to TRBJ1-6; maybe TRBD1 (6 bases). Trimming took off 3 bases at V and 7 bases at J, with 13 bases between the two ends. The CDR3 consists of 14 residues. The germline V gene has CDR1 DFQATT and CDR2 SNEGSKA (reference sequence). The CDR3 here is CSASGQGPNSPLHF. CDR3 DNA, as far as it was read: TGCAGTGCTAGTGGGCAGGGGCCCAATTCACCC.

To note about this clone: The sequenced fragment ends 3 residues before the CDR3 boundary, so the rest is inferred from the germline J gene. The chain combines TRBV7-7 with TRBJ2-5, with TRBD1 matching 7 bases. V trimming: 5 bases; J trimming: 1 base; junction bases outside the gene matches: 4. Germline-derived CDR1 and CDR2 are SSHAT and FNYEAQ (reference sequence). The CDR3 is made up of 14 amino acids. The CDR3 sequence: CASSSGQAQETQYF. The part of the CDR3 DNA that was read is TGTGCCAGCAGCAGTGGACAGGCCCAAGAGACC.

Concerning this clone: The CDR3 end is not reached by the read, which stops 3 residues before it; the germline J gene fills it in. V is TRBV20-1 and J is TRBJ1-5; TRBD1 might be the D (5 bases). CDR1 DFQATT and CDR2 SNEGSKA come from the germline V gene (reference sequence). The CDR3 is made up of 14 amino acids. Trimming stripped 3 bases from V and 0 bases from J, with 9 bases between. The CDR3 sequence: CSASDRYSNQPQHF. CDR3 DNA, as far as it was read: TGCAGTGCTAGTGACAGATATAGCAATCAGCCC.

Note on this clone: The read comes to an end 3 residues before the CDR3 does, leaving the germline J gene to fill in the end. The chain uses TRBV5-1 and TRBJ1-1; no clear D. The CDR3 spans 14 residues. Trimming left V 5 bases short and J 1 base short, with 12 bases between. CDR1 SGHRS and CDR2 YFSETQ come from the germline V gene. Incomplete CDR3 DNA: TGCGCCAGCAGAAGTTCGAAGCCGAACACTGAA. This codes for CASRSSKPNTE. The complete CDR3 sequence is CASRSSKPNTEAFF.

Concerning this clone itself: Coverage ceases 3 residues before the CDR3 finishes, and the germline J gene fills in the end. This chain uses TRBV18 with TRBJ1-2; D remains ambiguous. The CDR3 totals 13 residues. Trimming stripped 5 bases from V and 2 bases from J, with 9 bases between. In germline, CDR1 is KGHSH, CDR2 LQKENI. The CDR3 loop is CASSLPGNYGYTF. The part of the CDR3 DNA that was read is TGTGCCAGCTCATTGCCGGGGAACTATGGC. The whole variable domain, remainder taken from reference TRBV18 and TRBJ1-2, is NAGVMQNPRHLVRRRGQEARLRCSPMKGHSHVYWYRQLPEEGLKFMVYLQKENIIDESGMPKERFSAEFPKEGPSILRIQQVVRGDSAAYFCASSLPGNYGYTFGSGTRLTVV.

As to this clone: The CDR3 is cut off 3 residues early in the read; its end comes from the germline J gene. The J gene is TRBJ2-7, the V gene TRBV18; D uncertain. This CDR3 is 12 amino acids long. CDR1 is KGHSH, CDR2 LQKENI, per germline. V gave up 3 bases and J gave up 6 bases, with 9 bases separating them. The CDR3 is CASSPSMSEQYF. The covered CDR3 bases are TGTGCCAGCTCACCGAGCATGTCCGAG. Using reference TRBV18 and TRBJ2-7 for the parts outside the CDR3, the full variable domain is NAGVMQNPRHLVRRRGQEARLRCSPMKGHSHVYWYRQLPEEGLKFMVYLQKENIIDESGMPKERFSAEFPKEGPSILRIQQVVRGDSAAYFCASSPSMSEQYFGPGTRLTVT.

To note about this clone: The CDR3 end is not reached by the read, which stops 3 residues before it; the germline J gene fills it in. This sequence joins TRBV2 and TRBJ1-4; D gene uncertain. CDR1 and CDR2 from the germline V gene are SNHLY and FYNNEI. Trimming pared 4 bases from V and 8 bases from J, leaving 14 bases between. This CDR3 is 14 amino acids long. This chain's CDR3 is CASSAALRGEKLFF. CDR3 DNA (partial): TGTGCCAGCAGTGCGGCATTAAGAGGGGAAAAA.

To note about this clone: The sequence runs out 3 residues before the end of the CDR3; the remainder is reconstructed from the germline J gene. V gene TRBV7-2 combines with J gene TRBJ2-4; 9 nucleotides line up with TRBD1. The CDR3 sequence is 15 residues long. V gave up 5 bases and J gave up 1 base; unmatched junction bases: 3. Germline CDR1 reads SGHTA; CDR2 reads FQGNSA. This CDR3 is CASSRQGVAKNIQYF. The covered CDR3 bases are TGTGCCAGCAGCCGACAGGGGGTGGCCAAAAACATT.

As concerns this clone: The CDR3 end falls 3 residues outside the read, so it is completed with the germline J gene. This chain uses TRBV10-3 with TRBJ1-4; 8 bases line up with TRBD1. The length of the CDR3 is 15 residues. In germline, CDR1 is ENHRY, CDR2 SYGVKD. Trimming cost V 4 bases and J 3 bases; bases outside gene matches: 4. The sequenced CDR3 bases are TGTGCCATCAGTGGAGAGACAGGGGCTAATGAAAAA. Translating gives CAISGETGANEK. The full CDR3 reads CAISGETGANEKLFF.